This T cell receptor (beta chain) was recovered during a study of PD-1 blockade in classical Hodgkin lymphoma. Study-wide results and caveats: Reported baseline diversity: healthy donors highest, relapsed/refractory patients lowest. Complete responders had baseline diversity similar to newly diagnosed patients.

Time point given: cycle 4 day 1 (C4D1), after five to seven weeks of nivolumab. There was relapse after autologous stem cell transplantation in every patient, and there was variation in brentuximab vedotin exposure. Clones were sequenced by immunoSEQ multiplex PCR, and TCRdb holds only the in-frame ones, with some missing. Altogether 19,000 or so clones are present, around 83% being singletons, with the ten largest covering about an eighth. Worth noting for this clone: Its antigen is undetermined.

The V and J ends lost 4 bases and 4 bases respectively, with 16 bases between them. Germline V gene lookup returns CDR1 SGHDN and CDR2 FVKESK. This CDR3 spans 15 amino acids. The J gene is TRBJ1-1, the V gene TRBV14; no clear D gene. This clonotype was sampled from a human donor with classical Hodgkin lymphoma. The input for sequencing was peripheral blood mononuclear cells (PBMCs), taken before the fourth cycle of nivolumab. CDR3 amino acids: CASSPHRDRVTEAFF. The CDR3 nucleotides are TGTGCCAGCAGCCCCCACAGAGATCGGGTCACTGAAGCTTTCTTT.